These T cell receptor beta chains were read from a single sample in a study of blood T cell repertoires in COVID-19. Assay used: immunoSEQ multiplex PCR; TCRdb lists only in-frame clones, some missing. The sample shows more than 250,000 clones, 87% of them seen only once. The sample consisted of PBMCs or T cells enriched from blood (not recorded which). The source of these receptors is a woman in her twenties or thirties who had recovered from COVID-19. Both conserved end residues are part of each CDR3. The D gene is left open where the match is weak. The size of a clone is reported for some rows only, either as once, few or many, or as a class for expanded clones.

j_call clone_size d_call v_call cdr3_aa cdr3_nt
TRBJ2-3 - TRBD2 TRBV4-3 CASSQLAGGITDTQYF TGCGCCAGCAGCCAACTAGCGGGGGGGATCACAGATACGCAGTATTTT
TRBJ2-7 few TRBD1 TRBV6-5 CASAPDRGPYYEQYF TGTGCCAGCGCACCTGACAGGGGGCCGTACTACGAGCAGTACTTC
TRBJ1-1 few - TRBV7-2 CASSFREGTEAFF TGTGCCAGCAGCTTTCGGGAAGGCACTGAAGCTTTCTTT
TRBJ2-5 - - TRBV5-1 CASSFRETQYF TGCGCCAGCAGCTTCCGGGAGACCCAGTACTTC
TRBJ1-4 - TRBD1 TRBV27 CASRPWDRGFGNEKLFF TGTGCCAGCAGACCCTGGGACAGGGGGTTTGGTAATGAAAAACTGTTTTTT
TRBJ1-1 - - TRBV10-2 CASSETGGAEAFF TGCGCCAGCAGTGAGACCGGGGGGGCTGAAGCTTTCTTT
TRBJ1-1 - - TRBV7-2 CASSLISGVGYSMNTEAFF TGTGCCAGCAGCTTAATCTCGGGGGTGGGGTACAGCATGAACACTGAAGCTTTCTTT
TRBJ2-5 - TRBD1 TRBV5-8 CASSFKTGGETQYF TGTGCCAGCAGCTTCAAGACAGGGGGGGAGACCCAGTACTTC
TRBJ1-2 - - TRBV7-2 CASSLARRPEGYTF TGTGCCAGCAGCTTAGCTCGGCGGCCTGAGGGCTACACCTTC
TRBJ1-2 few TRBD1 TRBV4-1 CASSQSPGQDTNYGYTF TGCGCCAGCAGCCAGAGCCCAGGACAGGATACTAACTATGGCTACACCTTC
TRBJ1-2 - TRBD1 TRBV5-1 CASSPVGQGFGYTF TGCGCCAGCAGCCCGGTGGGACAGGGATTTGGCTACACCTTC
TRBJ1-2 - TRBD1 TRBV6-1 CASSEATLTGFIMGYGYTF TGTGCCAGCAGTGAAGCCACCTTGACAGGGTTTATTATGGGCTATGGCTACACCTTC
TRBJ1-2 - TRBD1 TRBV4-1 CASSQPLTGGEETNYGYTF TGCGCCAGCAGCCAGCCCTTGACAGGGGGCGAAGAGACTAACTATGGCTACACCTTC
TRBJ2-7 once TRBD1 TRBV18 CASSPTGTGGSYEQYF TGTGCCAGCTCCCCAACCGGGACAGGGGGCTCCTACGAGCAGTACTTC
TRBJ1-4 - TRBD1 TRBV10-3 CAISEGTANEKLFF TGTGCCATCAGTGAAGGGACAGCTAATGAAAAACTGTTTTTT
TRBJ1-2 - - TRBV7-2 CASSLEQANYGYTF TGTGCCAGCAGCTTAGAACAGGCTAACTATGGCTACACCTTC
TRBJ2-2 - - TRBV14 CASSRRGVGPGELFF TGTGCCAGCAGCCGGCGGGGAGTTGGCCCCGGGGAGCTGTTTTTT
TRBJ1-2 - TRBD1 TRBV30 CAWGQGIYGYTF TGTGCCTGGGGACAGGGGATCTATGGCTACACCTTC
TRBJ1-2 - TRBD1 TRBV7-9 CASNDRDAYGYTF TGTGCCAGCAACGACAGGGACGCTTATGGCTACACCTTC
TRBJ1-3 once TRBD1 TRBV10-3 CAISEQDRVSGNTIYF TGTGCCATCAGTGAGCAGGACAGGGTATCTGGAAACACCATATATTTT
TRBJ2-5 - - TRBV9 CASNDGGGEETQYF TGTGCCAGCAACGACGGGGGTGGTGAAGAGACCCAGTACTTC
TRBJ2-7 once TRBD1 TRBV6-5 CASSYSRGHYEQYF TGTGCCAGCAGTTACTCAAGGGGGCACTACGAGCAGTACTTC
TRBJ1-4 - - TRBV4-1 CASSQALQTTNEKLFF TGCGCCAGCAGCCAAGCCCTACAGACAACTAATGAAAAACTGTTTTTT
TRBJ2-5 - - TRBV9 CASADLYQETQYF TGTGCCAGCGCGGACTTGTACCAAGAGACCCAGTACTTC
TRBJ2-7 - TRBD1 TRBV27 CASRWGQESYEQYF TGTGCCAGCAGATGGGGACAGGAGTCCTACGAGCAGTACTTC
TRBJ1-5 once - TRBV3-1/TRBV3-2 CASSPRDNQPQHF TGTGCCAGCAGTCCCAGGGATAATCAGCCCCAGCATTTT
TRBJ1-5 - - TRBV6-1 CASSEGHTYSNQPQHF TGTGCCAGCAGTGAAGGCCACACATATAGCAATCAGCCCCAGCATTTT
TRBJ2-2 few TRBD2 TRBV25-1 CASSELGSGGSNTGELFF TGTGCCAGCAGTGAACTCGGTAGCGGGGGGTCGAACACCGGGGAGCTGTTTTTT
TRBJ2-7 few - TRBV3-1/TRBV3-2 CASSQMAERQYF TGTGCCAGCAGCCAAATGGCGGAGAGGCAGTACTTC
TRBJ1-2 - TRBD1 TRBV18 CASSRDSNYGYTF TGTGCCAGCTCACGGGACAGCAACTATGGCTACACCTTC
TRBJ1-3 - TRBD1 TRBV6-5 CASSSTWTGVGNTIYF TGTGCCAGCAGTTCGACCTGGACAGGGGTTGGAAACACCATATATTTT
TRBJ1-3 once - TRBV19 CASSTPQGLSSGNTIYF TGTGCCAGTAGTACCCCACAGGGCCTGAGCTCTGGAAACACCATATATTTT
TRBJ1-2 - - TRBV9 CASSARGRNGYTF TGTGCCAGCAGCGCGCGGGGGAGGAATGGCTACACCTTC
TRBJ2-2 - TRBD1 TRBV9 CASSLRTGGGAGELFF TGTGCCAGCAGCTTACGGACAGGGGGCGGAGCGGGGGAGCTGTTTTTT
TRBJ1-1 - - TRBV11-2 CASSLRERNTEAFF TGTGCCAGCAGCTTAAGGGAGAGGAACACTGAAGCTTTCTTT
TRBJ1-1 - - TRBV6-2/TRBV6-3 CASSYSGGEAFF TGTGCCAGCAGTTACTCGGGGGGTGAAGCTTTCTTT
TRBJ2-2 - - TRBV5-1 CASSLMAGPTGELFF TGCGCCAGCAGCTTAATGGCAGGGCCCACCGGGGAGCTGTTTTTT
TRBJ1-6 once TRBD1 TRBV5-4 CASSPTGPDSPLHF TGTGCCAGCAGCCCGACAGGGCCCGATTCACCCCTCCACTTT
TRBJ1-2 - TRBD1 TRBV6-5 CASRGGQGASYGYTF TGTGCCAGCAGAGGGGGACAGGGCGCTTCCTATGGCTACACCTTC
TRBJ2-1 - - TRBV7-8 CASSLDPWQGQFF TGTGCCAGCAGCTTAGATCCTTGGCAGGGGCAGTTCTTC
TRBJ1-1 - - TRBV5-1 CASREQGVRTEAFF TGCGCCAGCAGAGAACAGGGAGTGCGGACTGAAGCTTTCTTT
TRBJ2-2 - - TRBV19 CATRRAGNYAGELFF TGTGCCACCCGCAGGGCAGGGAACTACGCCGGGGAGCTGTTTTTT
TRBJ1-1 - - TRBV19 CASSDRPGHPNTEAFF TGTGCCAGTAGCGACCGACCGGGACACCCCAACACTGAAGCTTTCTTT
TRBJ1-5 - TRBD1 TRBV7-9 CASSMTGGNQPQHF TGTGCCAGCAGCATGACAGGGGGCAATCAGCCCCAGCATTTT
TRBJ2-1 - - TRBV5-1 CASSLGGAYNEQFF TGCGCCAGCAGCCTGGGGGGCGCCTACAATGAGCAGTTCTTC
TRBJ1-2 - - TRBV2 CASSTDSLFSIFF TGTGCCAGCAGCACAGACAGCCTCTTCTCTATATTCTTC